A selection of T cell receptor beta chains follows, all from one sample in a study of blood T cell repertoires in COVID-19. Using immunoSEQ multiplex PCR, the repertoire was profiled, and TCRdb retains in-frame clones only, with some absent. Of 250,000 to 300,000 clones listed, roughly 93% are singletons. Sequenced input: PBMCs or T cells enriched from blood (not recorded which). Source of these receptors: a woman aged 40 to 50 with acute COVID-19. Both conserved end residues are part of each CDR3. A D gene is named only where the DNA matches it firmly. Expanded clones get a size class; other rows say once, few or many, or leave the size out.

d_call	v_call	clone_size	j_call	cdr3_aa	cdr3_nt
NA	TRBV4-1	NA	TRBJ2-5	CASGGGAAETQYF	TGCGCCAGCGGTGGGGGGGCTGCGGAGACCCAGTACTTC
NA	TRBV6-4	NA	TRBJ1-1	CASRVGAGMNTEAFF	TGTGCCAGCAGAGTGGGGGCCGGAATGAACACTGAAGCTTTCTTT
TRBD1	TRBV2	NA	TRBJ1-4	CASTRSDRENEKLFF	TGTGCCAGCACCAGATCGGACAGGGAAAATGAAAAACTGTTTTTT
TRBD2	TRBV15	NA	TRBJ2-1	CATSRDRSGRSEQFF	TGTGCCACCAGCAGAGATCGTAGCGGGAGGAGTGAGCAGTTCTTC
TRBD1	TRBV7-2	NA	TRBJ1-4	CASSKKTGYEKLFF	TGTGCCAGCAGCAAGAAGACAGGGTATGAAAAACTGTTTTTT
TRBD1	TRBV2	NA	TRBJ2-7	CASKRQGAYEQYF	TGTGCCAGCAAACGACAGGGGGCCTACGAGCAGTACTTC
TRBD1	TRBV18	NA	TRBJ1-6	CASSPGQELGSPLHF	TGTGCCAGCTCACCGGGACAGGAGTTGGGTTCACCCCTCCACTTT
NA	TRBV24-1	NA	TRBJ2-1	CATSAKNEQFF	TGTGCCACCAGTGCCAAAAATGAGCAGTTCTTC
TRBD2	TRBV5-6	NA	TRBJ2-7	CASSRGTSGMRSYEQYF	TGTGCCAGCAGCCGAGGGACTAGCGGGATGCGCTCCTACGAGCAGTACTTC
TRBD2	TRBV9	NA	TRBJ2-7	CASSIRSGRRAISYEQYF	TGTGCCAGCAGCATACGGAGCGGGAGAAGGGCAATCTCCTACGAGCAGTACTTC
TRBD2	TRBV30	NA	TRBJ2-1	CAVSSGGASYNEQFF	TGTGCCGTGAGCTCCGGGGGGGCCTCCTACAATGAGCAGTTCTTC
NA	TRBV14	NA	TRBJ1-1	CASSLQSYTEAFF	TGTGCCAGCAGCCTACAATCTTACACTGAAGCTTTCTTT
NA	TRBV27	NA	TRBJ1-1	CASSLSGGPSMNTEAFF	TGTGCCAGCAGTTTATCAGGAGGACCAAGTATGAACACTGAAGCTTTCTTT
NA	TRBV15	NA	TRBJ1-2	CATSRDGEGVGGYTF	TGTGCCACCAGCAGAGATGGTGAGGGGGTAGGCGGCTACACCTTC
TRBD1	TRBV6-5	NA	TRBJ1-2	CASSYRQGAGGYTF	TGTGCCAGCAGTTACCGACAGGGGGCCGGGGGCTACACCTTC
NA	TRBV5-1	NA	TRBJ1-1	CASSTGPNTEAFF	TGCGCCAGCAGCACGGGTCCAAACACTGAAGCTTTCTTT
NA	TRBV10-3	NA	TRBJ2-6	CAIRRDSGANVLTF	TGTGCCATCAGACGGGACTCTGGGGCCAACGTCCTGACTTTC
NA	TRBV24-1	once	TRBJ2-7	CATALGAGYEQYF	TGTGCCACCGCCCTGGGGGCGGGTTACGAGCAGTACTTC
TRBD2	TRBV9	NA	TRBJ2-1	CASSASGGARNEQFF	TGTGCCAGCAGCGCTAGCGGGGGGGCGAGGAATGAGCAGTTCTTC
NA	TRBV5-1	NA	TRBJ2-7	CASSLNGQGYEQYF	TGCGCCAGCAGCTTGAACGGTCAGGGGTACGAGCAGTACTTC
NA	TRBV2	once	TRBJ2-7	CASGFRTLNEQYF	TGTGCCAGCGGGTTCCGGACTCTCAACGAGCAGTACTTC
NA	TRBV6-5	NA	TRBJ1-5	CASSYSGLDQPQHF	TGTGCCAGCAGTTACTCGGGACTAGATCAGCCCCAGCATTTT
NA	TRBV6-5	NA	TRBJ2-3	CASSRGGGANTQYF	TGTGCCAGCAGTCGGGGAGGAGGGGCTAATACGCAGTATTTT
TRBD2	TRBV5-5	once	TRBJ2-3	CASSLGAGVIDTQYF	TGTGCCAGCAGCTTAGGAGCGGGAGTTATAGATACGCAGTATTTT
TRBD1	TRBV6-5	NA	TRBJ1-1	CASSRGDRAQAFF	TGTGCCAGCAGCCGGGGGGACAGGGCTCAAGCTTTCTTT
NA	TRBV30	once	TRBJ2-1	CAWIVSGTGVF	TGTGCCTGGATCGTGTCGGGTACAGGAGTCTTC
NA	TRBV24-1	NA	TRBJ2-2	CATGQSTGELFF	TGTGCCACCGGACAGTCGACCGGGGAGCTGTTTTTT
NA	TRBV14	NA	TRBJ1-2	CASRSTGIYGYTF	TGTGCCAGCAGAAGCACAGGCATCTATGGCTACACCTTC
NA	TRBV14	NA	TRBJ2-3	CASSEDPETGPFTDTQYF	TGTGCCAGCAGCGAAGACCCCGAAACAGGGCCCTTCACAGATACGCAGTATTTT
TRBD1	TRBV28	few	TRBJ1-1	CASSLDRVVEAFF	TGTGCCAGCAGTTTAGACAGGGTAGTTGAAGCTTTCTTT
TRBD1	TRBV3-1/TRBV3-2	NA	TRBJ1-5	CASSQGGQGRSLSNQPQHF	TGTGCCAGCAGCCAAGGTGGACAGGGCCGATCCCTTAGCAATCAGCCCCAGCATTTT
NA	TRBV19	NA	TRBJ2-7	CASSGGPEQYF	TGTGCCAGTAGTGGGGGCCCCGAGCAGTACTTC
TRBD1	TRBV11-2	NA	TRBJ2-1	CASSLGTGGVNEQFF	TGTGCCAGCAGCCTGGGGACAGGGGGAGTGAATGAGCAGTTCTTC
NA	TRBV4-2	NA	TRBJ1-6	CASSQAAGSYNSPLHF	TGTGCCAGCAGCCAAGCGGCAGGCTCCTATAATTCACCCCTCCACTTT
NA	TRBV12-3/TRBV12-4	NA	TRBJ1-6	CASSRDINSPLHF	TGTGCCAGCAGCCGGGACATTAATTCACCCCTCCACTTT
NA	TRBV18	NA	TRBJ2-1	CASSTQGINEQFF	TGTGCCAGCTCAACTCAGGGTATCAATGAGCAGTTCTTC
NA	TRBV5-4	NA	TRBJ1-2	CASSLDRGAYGYTF	TGTGCCAGCAGCTTGGATAGAGGAGCCTATGGCTACACCTTC
NA	TRBV24-1	NA	TRBJ2-3	CASGIRSFTDTQYF	TGTGCCTCCGGGATTCGGAGCTTCACAGATACGCAGTATTTT
TRBD2	TRBV4-2	NA	TRBJ2-1	CASSQPSGRAGDEQFF	TGTGCCAGCAGCCAACCTAGCGGGAGGGCCGGGGATGAGCAGTTCTTC
NA	TRBV29-1	NA	TRBJ1-2	CSVGRGGNYGYTF	TGCAGCGTTGGCAGGGGCGGAAACTATGGCTACACCTTC
TRBD1	TRBV5-1	NA	TRBJ1-3	CASSGAGGGSSGNTIYF	TGCGCCAGCAGCGGAGCAGGGGGCGGTTCGTCTGGAAACACCATATATTTT
NA	TRBV3-1/TRBV3-2	NA	TRBJ1-5	CASSQGYRGRDQPQHF	TGTGCCAGCAGCCAAGGATACCGGGGGAGAGATCAGCCCCAGCATTTT
TRBD1	TRBV4-1	NA	TRBJ1-5	CASSLDRVNNQPQHF	TGCGCCAGCAGCCTCGACAGGGTGAATAATCAGCCCCAGCATTTT
NA	TRBV19	NA	TRBJ1-1	CASSPPGVNTEAFF	TGTGCCAGTAGCCCCCCAGGTGTGAACACTGAAGCTTTCTTT
TRBD1	TRBV7-9	NA	TRBJ1-5	CASSLDWGQGANQPQHF	TGTGCCAGCAGCTTAGATTGGGGACAGGGGGCAAATCAGCCCCAGCATTTT
NA	TRBV5-5	NA	TRBJ2-2	CASRRPFGPTGELFF	TGTGCCAGCAGACGGCCCTTTGGGCCCACCGGGGAGCTGTTTTTT
NA	TRBV24-1	NA	TRBJ2-2	CATSDFLQVANTGELFF	TGTGCCACCAGTGATTTCTTACAGGTCGCGAACACCGGGGAGCTGTTTTTT
NA	TRBV28	NA	TRBJ1-1	CASSLVPLGGDEAFF	TGTGCCAGCAGTTTAGTACCCCTCGGAGGGGACGAAGCTTTCTTT
TRBD1	TRBV5-5	NA	TRBJ1-6	CASSPWRGTGLNSPLHF	TGTGCCAGCAGCCCCTGGAGGGGGACAGGGCTTAATTCACCCCTCCACTTT
NA	TRBV28	NA	TRBJ2-1	CATSGINRNEQFF	TGTGCCACCTCCGGGATTAATAGGAATGAGCAGTTCTTC
NA	TRBV7-6	NA	TRBJ1-1	CASSPSGTEAFF	TGTGCCAGCAGCCCCTCCGGGACTGAAGCTTTCTTT